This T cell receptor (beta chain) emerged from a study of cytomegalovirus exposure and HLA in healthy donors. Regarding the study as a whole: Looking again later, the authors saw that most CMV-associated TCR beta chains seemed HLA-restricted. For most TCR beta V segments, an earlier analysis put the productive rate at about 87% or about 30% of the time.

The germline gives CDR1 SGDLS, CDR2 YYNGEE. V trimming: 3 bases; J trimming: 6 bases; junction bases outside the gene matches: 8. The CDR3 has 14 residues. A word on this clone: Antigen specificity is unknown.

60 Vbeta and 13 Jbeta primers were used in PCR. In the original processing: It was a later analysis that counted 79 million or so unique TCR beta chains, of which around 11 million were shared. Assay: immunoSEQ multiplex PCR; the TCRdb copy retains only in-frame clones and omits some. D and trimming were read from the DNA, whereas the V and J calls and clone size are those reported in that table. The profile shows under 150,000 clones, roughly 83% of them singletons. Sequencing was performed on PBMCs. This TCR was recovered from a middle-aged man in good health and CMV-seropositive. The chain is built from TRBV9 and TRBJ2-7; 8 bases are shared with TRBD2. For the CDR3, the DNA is TGTGCCAGCAGCGCCCGGGGGGGGCTTGGCGAGCAGTACTTC. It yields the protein CASSARGGLGEQYF.